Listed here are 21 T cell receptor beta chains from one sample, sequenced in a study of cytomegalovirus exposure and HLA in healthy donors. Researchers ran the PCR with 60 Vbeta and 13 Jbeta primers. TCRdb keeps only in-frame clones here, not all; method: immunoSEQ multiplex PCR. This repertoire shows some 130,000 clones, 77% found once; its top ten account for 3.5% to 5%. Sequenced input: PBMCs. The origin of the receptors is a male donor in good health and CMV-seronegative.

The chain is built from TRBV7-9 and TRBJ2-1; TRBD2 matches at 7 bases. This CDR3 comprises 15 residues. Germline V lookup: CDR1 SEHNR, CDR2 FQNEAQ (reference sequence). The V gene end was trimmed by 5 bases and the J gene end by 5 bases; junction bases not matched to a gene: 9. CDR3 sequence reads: CASSDDGGRNNEQFF. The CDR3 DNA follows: TGTGCCAGCAGCGACGACGGGGGGAGGAACAATGAGCAGTTCTTC.

CDR3 in amino acids: CASSPRSAGELFF. In nucleotides, the CDR3 is TGTGCCAGCAGTCCTAGGTCCGCCGGGGAGCTGTTTTTT. The chain carries TRBV6-6 and TRBJ2-2; the D is unclear. The CDR3 sequence is 13 residues long. Trimming removed 5 bases at V and 6 bases at J, with 10 bases between. CDR1 and CDR2 from the germline V gene are MNHNY and SVGAGI (reference sequence).

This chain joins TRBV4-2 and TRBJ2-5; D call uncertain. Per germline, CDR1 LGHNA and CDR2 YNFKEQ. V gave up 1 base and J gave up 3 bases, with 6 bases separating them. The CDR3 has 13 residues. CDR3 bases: TGTGCCAGCAGCCAAGTGAGTGAAGAGACCCAGTACTTC. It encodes CASSQVSEETQYF.

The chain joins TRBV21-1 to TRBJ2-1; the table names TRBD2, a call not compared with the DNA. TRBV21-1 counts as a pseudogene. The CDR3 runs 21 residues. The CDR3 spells CASSLTIRSLRPNERYNEQFF. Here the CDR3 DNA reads TGTGCCAGCAGCCTGACTATCCGATCTCTCCGTCCCAATGAACGGTACAATGAGCAGTTCTTC.

CDR3: CASSMAGRGLTQYF. In nucleotides, the CDR3 is TGTGCCAGTAGTATGGCAGGGCGGGGGTTAACCCAGTACTTC. The rearrangement uses TRBV19 and TRBJ2-5, with 7 bases fitting TRBD2. V trimming: 3 bases; J trimming: 8 bases; junction bases outside the gene matches: 9. CDR3 length: 14 amino acids. Germline V CDR1 and CDR2: LNHDA, SQIVND (reference sequence). The whole variable domain, filled in from reference TRBV19 and TRBJ2-5, reads DGGITQSPKYLFRKEGQNVTLSCEQNLNHDAMYWYRQDPGQGLRLIYYSQIVNDFQKGDIAEGYSVSREKKESFPLTVTSAQKNPTAFYLCASSMAGRGLTQYFGPGTRLLVL.

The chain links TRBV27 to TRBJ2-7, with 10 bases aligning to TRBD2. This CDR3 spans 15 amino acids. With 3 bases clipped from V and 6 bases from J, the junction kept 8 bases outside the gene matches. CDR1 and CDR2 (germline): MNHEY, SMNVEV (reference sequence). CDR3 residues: CASSLRVAGGLEQYF. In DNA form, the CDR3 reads TGTGCCAGCAGTTTGAGAGTAGCGGGGGGCCTCGAGCAGTACTTC.

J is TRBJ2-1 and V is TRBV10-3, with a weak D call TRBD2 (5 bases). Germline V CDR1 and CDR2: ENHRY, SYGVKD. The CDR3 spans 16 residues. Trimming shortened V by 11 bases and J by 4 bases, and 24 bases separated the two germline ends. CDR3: CASSSREATGYNEQFF. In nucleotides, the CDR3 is TGTGCCTCTTCTTCACGAGAGGCCACGGGGTACAATGAGCAGTTCTTC.

The CDR3 coding sequence is TGCAGCGTTCAGCGGGGGGGCCCGGAGACCCAGTACTTC. The encoded protein is CSVQRGGPETQYF. The genes are TRBV29-1 and TRBJ2-5, with 10 bases identical to TRBD2. Per germline, CDR1 SQVTM and CDR2 ANQGSEA. This CDR3 region has 13 residues. The trim removed 5 bases at V and 5 bases at J, leaving 5 bases unmatched.

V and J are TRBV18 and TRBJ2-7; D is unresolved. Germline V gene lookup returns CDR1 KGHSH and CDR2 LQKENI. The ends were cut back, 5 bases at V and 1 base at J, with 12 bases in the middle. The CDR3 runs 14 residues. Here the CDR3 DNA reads TGTGCCAGCTCAGAACTCATCGGGTCCTACGAGCAGTACTTC. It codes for CASSELIGSYEQYF.

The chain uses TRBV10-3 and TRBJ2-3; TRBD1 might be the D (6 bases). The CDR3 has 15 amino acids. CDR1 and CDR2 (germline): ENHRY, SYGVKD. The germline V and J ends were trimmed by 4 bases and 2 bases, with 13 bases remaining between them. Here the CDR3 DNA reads TGTGCCATCAGTGCCAGGGGTGGGCACACAGATACGCAGTATTTT. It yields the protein CAISARGGHTDTQYF.

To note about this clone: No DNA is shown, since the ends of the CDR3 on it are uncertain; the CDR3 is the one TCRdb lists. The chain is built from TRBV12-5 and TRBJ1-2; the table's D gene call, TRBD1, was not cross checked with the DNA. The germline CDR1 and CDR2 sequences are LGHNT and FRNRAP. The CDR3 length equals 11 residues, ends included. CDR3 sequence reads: CASGFGQGNTF.

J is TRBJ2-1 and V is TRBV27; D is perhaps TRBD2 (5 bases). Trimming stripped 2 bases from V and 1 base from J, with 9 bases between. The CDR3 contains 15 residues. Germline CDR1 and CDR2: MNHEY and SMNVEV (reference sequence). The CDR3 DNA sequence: TGTGCCAGCAGTTTAAGAGCGGTATCCTACAATGAGCAGTTCTTC. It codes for CASSLRAVSYNEQFF.

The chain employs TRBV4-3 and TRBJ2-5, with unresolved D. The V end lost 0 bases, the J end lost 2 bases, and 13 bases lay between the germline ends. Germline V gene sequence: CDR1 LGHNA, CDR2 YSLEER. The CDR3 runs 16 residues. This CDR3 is CASSQDFGALQETQYF. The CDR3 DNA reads TGCGCCAGCAGCCAAGATTTCGGAGCTCTTCAAGAGACCCAGTACTTC.

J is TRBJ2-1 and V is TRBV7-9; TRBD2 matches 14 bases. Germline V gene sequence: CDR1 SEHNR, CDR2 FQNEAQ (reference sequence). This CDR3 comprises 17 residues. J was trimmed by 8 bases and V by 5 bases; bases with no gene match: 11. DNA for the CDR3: TGTGCCAGCAGCGCGGGACTAGCGGGAGACTGGTTTGATGAGCAGTTCTTC. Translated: CASSAGLAGDWFDEQFF.

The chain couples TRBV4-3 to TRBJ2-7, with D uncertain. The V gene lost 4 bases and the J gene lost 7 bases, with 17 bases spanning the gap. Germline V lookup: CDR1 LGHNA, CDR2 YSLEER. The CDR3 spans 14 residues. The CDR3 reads CASSPTNRPGEQYF. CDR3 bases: TGCGCCAGCAGCCCAACCAACCGCCCGGGTGAGCAGTACTTC.

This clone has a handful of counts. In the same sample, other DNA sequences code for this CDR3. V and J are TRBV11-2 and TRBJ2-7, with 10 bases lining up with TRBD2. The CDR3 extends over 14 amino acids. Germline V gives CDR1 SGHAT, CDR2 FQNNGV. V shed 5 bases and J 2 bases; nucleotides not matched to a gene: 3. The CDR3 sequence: CASSLGLAAYEQYF. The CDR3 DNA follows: TGTGCCAGCAGCCTCGGACTAGCGGCCTACGAGCAGTACTTC.

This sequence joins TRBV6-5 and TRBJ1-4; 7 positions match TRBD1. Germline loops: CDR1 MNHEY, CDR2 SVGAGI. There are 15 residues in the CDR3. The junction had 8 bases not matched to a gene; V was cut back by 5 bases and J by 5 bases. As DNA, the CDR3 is TGTGCCAGCAGTCTAAGTAGGGGGCGAAATGAAAAACTGTTTTTT. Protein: CASSLSRGRNEKLFF.

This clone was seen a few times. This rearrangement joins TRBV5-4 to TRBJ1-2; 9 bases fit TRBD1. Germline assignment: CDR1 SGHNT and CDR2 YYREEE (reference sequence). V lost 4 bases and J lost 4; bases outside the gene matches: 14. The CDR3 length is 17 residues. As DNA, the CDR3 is TGTGCCAGCAGCGTAAGCCCATTTACAGGGGGCGCCTATGGCTACACCTTC. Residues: CASSVSPFTGGAYGYTF. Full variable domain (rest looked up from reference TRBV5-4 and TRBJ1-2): ETGVTQSPTHLIKTRGQQVTLRCSSQSGHNTVSWYQQALGQGPQFIFQYYREEENGRGNFPPRFSGLQFPNYSSELNVNALELDDSALYLCASSVSPFTGGAYGYTFGSGTRLTVV.

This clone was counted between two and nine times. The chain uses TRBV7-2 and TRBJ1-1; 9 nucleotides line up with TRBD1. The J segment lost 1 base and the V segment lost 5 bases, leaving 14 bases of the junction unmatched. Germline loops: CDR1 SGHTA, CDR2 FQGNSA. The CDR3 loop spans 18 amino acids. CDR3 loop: CASSTLPGTGRKNTEAFF. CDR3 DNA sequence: TGTGCCAGCAGCACCCTCCCCGGGACAGGGAGGAAGAACACTGAAGCTTTCTTT.

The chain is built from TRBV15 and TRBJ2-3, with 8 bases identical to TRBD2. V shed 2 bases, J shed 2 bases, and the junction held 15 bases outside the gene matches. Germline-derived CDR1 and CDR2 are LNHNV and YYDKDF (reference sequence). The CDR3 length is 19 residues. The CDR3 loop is CATSRTPPGLGKITDTQYF. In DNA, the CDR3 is TGTGCCACCAGCAGAACTCCTCCGGGACTAGGAAAAATCACAGATACGCAGTATTTT.

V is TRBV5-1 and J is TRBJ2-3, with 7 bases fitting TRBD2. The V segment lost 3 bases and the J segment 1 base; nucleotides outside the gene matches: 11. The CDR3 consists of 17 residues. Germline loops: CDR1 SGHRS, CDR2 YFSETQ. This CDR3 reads CASSWGGRDRGTDTQYF. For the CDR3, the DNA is TGCGCCAGCAGCTGGGGGGGTCGTGACAGAGGCACAGATACGCAGTATTTT.